This TCR beta chain comes out of a study of cytomegalovirus exposure and HLA in healthy donors. Overall study: The early release's HLA-typed donors yielded 78 million or so unique TCRs. Study-wide points: In terms of immune exposure information, only CMV serostatus was available.

Looked up from germline, CDR1 is ENHRY and CDR2 is SYGVKD. The CDR3 is 13 amino acids. Deletions cut 3 bases from V and 5 bases from J, with 8 bases between. This clone was recorded only once. Its antigen is not known. PCR primers comprised 60 Vbeta and 13 Jbeta primers. This table comes from immunoSEQ multiplex PCR, and its TCRdb copy is limited to in-frame clones, with some not included. The sample consists of around 140,000 clones, around four fifths of them appearing once. The origin of this receptor is a woman in her 40s in good health and CMV-seronegative. The rearrangement links TRBV10-3 to TRBJ2-1; D is uncertain. Sequencing used PBMCs. The CDR3 region has the DNA TGTGCCATCAGTGATCGCGGAGACAATGAGCAGTTCTTC. This codes for CAISDRGDNEQFF.